This T cell receptor (beta chain) was captured in a study of blood T cell repertoires in COVID-19. TCRdb's table, derived via immunoSEQ multiplex PCR, lists solely in-frame clones and lacks some. Of about 160,000 clones listed, about 88% are singletons. Trimming left V 2 bases short and J 6 bases short, with 8 bases between. Germline CDR1 SGHAT, CDR2 FQNNGV. The CDR3 consists of 12 residues. V gene TRBV11-2 combines with J gene TRBJ2-7; D remains ambiguous. The sequenced sample was PBMCs or T cells enriched from blood (not recorded which). This clonotype originated in a woman aged 45-59 years who had recovered from COVID-19. In DNA, the CDR3 is TGTGCCAGCAGCTTACTCGGGTTCGAGCAGTACTTC. Protein product: CASSLLGFEQYF.